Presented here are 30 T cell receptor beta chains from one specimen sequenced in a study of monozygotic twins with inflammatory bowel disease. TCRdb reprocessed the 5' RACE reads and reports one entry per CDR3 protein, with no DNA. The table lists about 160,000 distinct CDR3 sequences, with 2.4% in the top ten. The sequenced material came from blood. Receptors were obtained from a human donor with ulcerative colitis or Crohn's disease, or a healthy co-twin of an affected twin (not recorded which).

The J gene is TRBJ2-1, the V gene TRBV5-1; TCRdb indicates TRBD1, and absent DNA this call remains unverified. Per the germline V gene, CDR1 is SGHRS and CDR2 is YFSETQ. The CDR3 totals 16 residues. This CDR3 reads CASSRSGDRTHNEQFF.

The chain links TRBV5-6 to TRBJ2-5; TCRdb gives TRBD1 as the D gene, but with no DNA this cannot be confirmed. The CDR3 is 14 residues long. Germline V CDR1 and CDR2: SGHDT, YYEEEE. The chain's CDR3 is CASSGRVVQETQYF.

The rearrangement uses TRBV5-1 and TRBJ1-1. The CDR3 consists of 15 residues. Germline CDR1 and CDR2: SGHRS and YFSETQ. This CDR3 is CASSLEGPGASEAFF.

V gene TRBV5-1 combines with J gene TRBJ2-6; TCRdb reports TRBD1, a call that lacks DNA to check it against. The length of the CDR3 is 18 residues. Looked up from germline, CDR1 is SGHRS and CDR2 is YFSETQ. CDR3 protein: CASSLEGPRHGRANVLTF.

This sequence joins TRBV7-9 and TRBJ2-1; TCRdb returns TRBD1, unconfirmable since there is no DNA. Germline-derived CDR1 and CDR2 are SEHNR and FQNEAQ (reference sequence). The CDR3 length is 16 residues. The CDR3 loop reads CASSTTGTGGLDEQFF. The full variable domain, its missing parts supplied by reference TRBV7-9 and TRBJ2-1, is DTGVSQNPRHKITKRGQNVTFRCDPISEHNRLYWYRQTLGQGPEFLTYFQNEAQLEKSRLLSDRFSAERPKGSFSTLEIQRTEQGDSAMYLCASSTTGTGGLDEQFFGPGTRLTVL.

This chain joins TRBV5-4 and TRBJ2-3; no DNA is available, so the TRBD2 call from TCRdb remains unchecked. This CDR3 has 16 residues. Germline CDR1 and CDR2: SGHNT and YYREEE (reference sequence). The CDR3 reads CASSLAASGRADTQYF.

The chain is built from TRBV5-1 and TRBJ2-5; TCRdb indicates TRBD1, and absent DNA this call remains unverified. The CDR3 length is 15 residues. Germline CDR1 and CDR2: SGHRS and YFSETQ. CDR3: CASSSTGGSLETQYF.

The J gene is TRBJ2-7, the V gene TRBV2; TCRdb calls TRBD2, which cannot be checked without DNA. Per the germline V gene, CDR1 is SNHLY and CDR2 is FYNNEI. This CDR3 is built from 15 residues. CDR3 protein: CASGRGLPSSYEQYF.

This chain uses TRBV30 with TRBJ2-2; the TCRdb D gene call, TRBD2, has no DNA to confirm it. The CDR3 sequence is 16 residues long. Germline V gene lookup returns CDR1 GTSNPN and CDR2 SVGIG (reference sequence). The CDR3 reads CAWTSALAGTIGELFF.

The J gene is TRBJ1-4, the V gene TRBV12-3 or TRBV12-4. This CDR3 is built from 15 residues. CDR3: CASSLAGGAAEKLFF.

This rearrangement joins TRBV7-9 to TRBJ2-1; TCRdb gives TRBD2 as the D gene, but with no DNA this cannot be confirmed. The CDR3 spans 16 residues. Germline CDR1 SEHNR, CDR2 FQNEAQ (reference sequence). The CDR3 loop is CASSYGLAGEYNEQFF.

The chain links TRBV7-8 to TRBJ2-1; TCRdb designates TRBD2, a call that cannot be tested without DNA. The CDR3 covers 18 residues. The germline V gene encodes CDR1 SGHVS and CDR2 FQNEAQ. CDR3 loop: CASSPPRRLADLNNEQFF.

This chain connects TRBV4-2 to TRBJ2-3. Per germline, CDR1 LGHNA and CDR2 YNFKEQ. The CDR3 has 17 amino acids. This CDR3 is CASSQEHGFSSTDTQYF.

The CDR3 loop reads CASSLEYIDTQYF. The gene calls are TRBV7-2 and TRBJ2-3. The germline gives CDR1 SGHTA, CDR2 FQGNSA. This CDR3 is built from 13 residues.

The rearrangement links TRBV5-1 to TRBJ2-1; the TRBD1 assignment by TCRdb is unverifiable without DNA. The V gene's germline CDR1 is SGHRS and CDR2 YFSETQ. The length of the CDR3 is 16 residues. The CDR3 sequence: CASSLVVRVAYNEQFF.

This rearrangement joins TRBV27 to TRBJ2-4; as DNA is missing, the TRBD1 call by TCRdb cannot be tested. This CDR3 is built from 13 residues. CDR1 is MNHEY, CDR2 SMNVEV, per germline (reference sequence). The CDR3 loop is CASSLVPGYIQYF.

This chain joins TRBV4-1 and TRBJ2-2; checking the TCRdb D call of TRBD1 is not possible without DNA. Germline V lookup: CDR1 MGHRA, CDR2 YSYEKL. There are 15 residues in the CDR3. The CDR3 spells CASSQLSGDTGELFF.

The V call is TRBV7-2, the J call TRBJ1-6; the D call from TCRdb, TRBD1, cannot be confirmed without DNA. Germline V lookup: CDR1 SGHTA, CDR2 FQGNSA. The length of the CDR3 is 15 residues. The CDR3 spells CASSPPGQFNSPLHF.

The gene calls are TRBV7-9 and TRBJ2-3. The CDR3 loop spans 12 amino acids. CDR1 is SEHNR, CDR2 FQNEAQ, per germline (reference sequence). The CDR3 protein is CASSLQVQSQYF.

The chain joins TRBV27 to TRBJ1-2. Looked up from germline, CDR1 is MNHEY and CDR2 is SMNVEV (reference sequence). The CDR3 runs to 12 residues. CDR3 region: CASRQRNYGYTF.

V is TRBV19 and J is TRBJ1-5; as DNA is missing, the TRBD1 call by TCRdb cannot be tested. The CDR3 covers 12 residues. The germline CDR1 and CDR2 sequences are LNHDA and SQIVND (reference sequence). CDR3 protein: CASIPRVGPQHF.

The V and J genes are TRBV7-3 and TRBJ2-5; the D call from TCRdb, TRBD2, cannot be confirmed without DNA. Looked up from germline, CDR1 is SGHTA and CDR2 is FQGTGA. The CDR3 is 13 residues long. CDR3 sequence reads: CASNKGGEGTQYF.

The CDR3 sequence is CASSLVGAGGSYEQYF. The chain is built from TRBV7-2 and TRBJ2-7; TCRdb reports TRBD1, a call that lacks DNA to check it against. The CDR3 extends over 16 amino acids. Germline CDR1 and CDR2: SGHTA and FQGNSA.

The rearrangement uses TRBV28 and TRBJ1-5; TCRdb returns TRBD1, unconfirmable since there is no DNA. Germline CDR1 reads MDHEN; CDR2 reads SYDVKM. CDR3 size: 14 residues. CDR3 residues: CASFGDSSNQPQHF.

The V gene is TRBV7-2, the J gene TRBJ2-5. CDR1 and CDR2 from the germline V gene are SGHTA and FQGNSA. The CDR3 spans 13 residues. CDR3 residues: CASSLDGVETQYF.

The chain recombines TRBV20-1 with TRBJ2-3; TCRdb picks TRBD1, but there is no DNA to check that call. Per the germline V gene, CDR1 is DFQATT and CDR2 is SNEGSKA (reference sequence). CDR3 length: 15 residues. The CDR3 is CSARRGRLGTDTQYF.

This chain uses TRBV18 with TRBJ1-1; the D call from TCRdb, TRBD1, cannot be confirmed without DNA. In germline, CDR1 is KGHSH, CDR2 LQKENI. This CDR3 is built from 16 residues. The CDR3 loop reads CASSPFMGAADTEAFF. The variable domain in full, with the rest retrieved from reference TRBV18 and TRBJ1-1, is NAGVMQNPRHLVRRRGQEARLRCSPMKGHSHVYWYRQLPEEGLKFMVYLQKENIIDESGMPKERFSAEFPKEGPSILRIQQVVRGDSAAYFCASSPFMGAADTEAFFGQGTRLTVV.

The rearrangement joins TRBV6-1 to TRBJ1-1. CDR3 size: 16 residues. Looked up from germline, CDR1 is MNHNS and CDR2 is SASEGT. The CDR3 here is CASSRERFKPNTEAFF.

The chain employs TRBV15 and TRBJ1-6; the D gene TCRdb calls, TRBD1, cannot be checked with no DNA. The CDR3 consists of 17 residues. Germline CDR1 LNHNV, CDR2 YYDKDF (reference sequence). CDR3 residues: CATSRDRLGGRGSPLHF.

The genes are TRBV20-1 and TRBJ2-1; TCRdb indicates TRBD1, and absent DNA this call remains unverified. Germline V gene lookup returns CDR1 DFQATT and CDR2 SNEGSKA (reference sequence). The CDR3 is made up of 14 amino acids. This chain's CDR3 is CSAGDRGPYNEQFF.